Listed below are T cell receptor beta chains from one sample, sequenced in a study of T cell responses to AZD1222 COVID-19 vaccine. The assay was immunoSEQ multiplex PCR, and TCRdb's table has in-frame clones only and misses some. The table lists some 100,000 clones, 87% of them singletons. The sequenced sample was peripheral blood, obtained on day 0 of MenACWY control vaccination. All receptors come from an adult in good health. Both conserved end residues are part of each CDR3. D genes are given only for firm matches. Only part of the rows carry a size: once, few, many, or a class if the clone is expanded.

d_call,clone_size,j_call,v_call,cdr3_aa,cdr3_nt
-,once,TRBJ2-6,TRBV4-3,CASSQDWTPGSGANVLTF,TGCGCCAGCAGCCAAGATTGGACACCTGGATCTGGGGCCAACGTCCTGACTTTC
TRBD2,-,TRBJ2-3,TRBV5-1,CASSSVGTRTQYF,TGCGCCAGCAGCAGCGTCGGGACTAGGACGCAGTATTTT
-,once,TRBJ1-2,TRBV28,CASSLYRQTGYGYTF,TGTGCCAGCAGTTTATACAGGCAAACGGGGTATGGCTACACCTTC
TRBD2,-,TRBJ2-1,TRBV6-5,CASSYLAGLDNEQFF,TGTGCCAGCAGTTACTTAGCGGGGTTGGACAATGAGCAGTTCTTC
TRBD1,-,TRBJ2-7,TRBV5-4,CASSVTGALEQYF,TGTGCCAGCAGCGTCACAGGGGCCCTTGAGCAGTACTTC
-,few,TRBJ2-7,TRBV12-3/TRBV12-4,CASSFRVSYEQYF,TGTGCCAGCAGTTTTCGTGTCTCCTACGAGCAGTACTTC
-,-,TRBJ2-7,TRBV3-1/TRBV3-2,CASSQDTYEQYF,TGTGCCAGCAGCCAAGATACCTACGAGCAGTACTTC
-,-,TRBJ1-6,TRBV6-5,CASSGTARHSPLHF,TGTGCCAGCAGCGGGACCGCCCGGCATTCACCCCTCCACTTT
-,-,TRBJ1-4,TRBV28,CASSLVNEKLFF,TGTGCCAGCAGTTTAGTTAATGAAAAACTGTTTTTT
TRBD1,-,TRBJ1-1,TRBV18,CASSPLGTDTEAFF,TGTGCCAGCTCACCCCTCGGGACAGACACTGAAGCTTTCTTT
TRBD1,-,TRBJ2-1,TRBV6-2/TRBV6-3,CASSYSWQGDVYNEQFF,TGTGCCAGCAGTTACTCGTGGCAGGGGGACGTATACAATGAGCAGTTCTTC
TRBD1,-,TRBJ2-7,TRBV5-3,CARTNRDRDVYEQYF,TGTGCCAGAACCAACCGGGACAGGGATGTCTACGAGCAGTACTTC
-,-,TRBJ2-7,TRBV28,CASSQGGQGEQYF,TGTGCCAGCAGTCAGGGGGGGCAGGGCGAGCAGTACTTC
-,few,TRBJ1-1,TRBV7-9,CASSFHGGQTEAFF,TGTGCCAGCAGCTTTCATGGAGGGCAAACTGAAGCTTTCTTT